This TCR beta chain was captured in a study of molecular identifiers for immune sequencing clone quantification. At the level of the study: Five portions were made in replicates from RNA of 20,000 or 100,000 naive CD8 cells, and four underwent sequencing. General study findings and limits: Molecules of identical TCR sharing a barcode could underestimate highly expanded clone sizes.

Methods described previously were used for bulk TCR libraries, and listed TCR primers were applied. TCRdb itself ran the PCR reads through MiXCR, one entry per CDR3 protein. The table has under 600,000 distinct CDR3 sequences, around a fifth seen once. This CDR3 comprises 15 residues. Germline V CDR1 and CDR2: KGHSH, LQKENI. V was cut by 0 bases and J by 4 bases, with 12 bases left in between. This clonotype was seen ten or more times. What it recognizes is unknown. Input material: naive CD8+ T cells from blood, with Jurkat cell RNA spiked in. Subset meaning: FACS-sorted CD8+CD4-CCR7+CD45RA+ naive T cells. The J gene is TRBJ1-1, the V gene TRBV18, with D unclear. The clonotype was recovered from a human donor in good health. Some libraries in this study had Jurkat cell RNA spiked in. CDR3 DNA sequence: TGTGCCAGCTCACCACCGGGGTTTACGAGCACTGAAGCTTTCTTT. Translated, it gives CASSPPGFTSTEAFF.